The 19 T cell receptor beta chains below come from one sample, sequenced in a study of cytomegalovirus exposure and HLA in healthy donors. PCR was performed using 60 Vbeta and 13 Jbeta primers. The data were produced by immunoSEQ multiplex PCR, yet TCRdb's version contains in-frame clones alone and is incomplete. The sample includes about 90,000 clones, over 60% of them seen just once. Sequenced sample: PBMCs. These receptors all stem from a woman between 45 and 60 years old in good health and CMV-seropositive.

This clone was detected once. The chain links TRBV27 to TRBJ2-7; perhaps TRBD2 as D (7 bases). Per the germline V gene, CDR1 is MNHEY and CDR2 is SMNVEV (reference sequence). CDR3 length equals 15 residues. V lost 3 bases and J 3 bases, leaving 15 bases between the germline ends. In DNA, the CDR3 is TGTGCCAGCAGTTTTTTTTCCGGGGGGCTCTACGAGCAGTACTTC. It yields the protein CASSFFSGGLYEQYF.

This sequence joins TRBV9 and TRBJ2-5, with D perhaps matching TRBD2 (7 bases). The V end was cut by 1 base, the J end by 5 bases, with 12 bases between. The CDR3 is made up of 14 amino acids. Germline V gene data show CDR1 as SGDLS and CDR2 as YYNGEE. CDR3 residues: CASSVREGGETQYF. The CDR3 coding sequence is TGTGCCAGCAGCGTAAGGGAGGGGGGCGAGACCCAGTACTTC.

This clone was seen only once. The CDR3, as DNA: TGTGCCAGCAGTTTTCTTGGGGGGGTCCTCCACTTT. Translating it yields CASSFLGGVLHF. The rearrangement links TRBV28 to TRBJ1-6, with D maybe TRBD1 (5 bases). CDR3 length equals 12 residues. CDR1 is MDHEN and CDR2 is SYDVKM in the germline V gene. V was pared by 3 bases and J by 15 bases, with 12 bases between. Looking up the rest from reference TRBV28 and TRBJ1-6 gives the full variable domain: DVKVTQSSRYLVKRTGEKVFLECVQDMDHENMFWYRQDPGLGLRLIYFSYDVKMKEKGDIPEGYSVSREKKERFSLILESASTNQTSMYLCASSFLGGVLHFGNGTRLTVT.

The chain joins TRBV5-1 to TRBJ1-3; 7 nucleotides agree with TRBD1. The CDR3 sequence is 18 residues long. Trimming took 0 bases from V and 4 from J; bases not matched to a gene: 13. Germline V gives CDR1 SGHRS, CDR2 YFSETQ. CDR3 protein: CASSLAANDRVLGNTIYF. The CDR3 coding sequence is TGCGCCAGCAGCTTGGCCGCCAATGACAGGGTTCTCGGAAACACCATATATTTT. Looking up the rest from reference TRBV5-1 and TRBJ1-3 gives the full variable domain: KAGVTQTPRYLIKTRGQQVTLSCSPISGHRSVSWYQQTPGQGLQFLFEYFSETQRNKGNFPGRFSGRQFSNSRSEMNVSTLELGDSALYLCASSLAANDRVLGNTIYFGEGSWLTVV.

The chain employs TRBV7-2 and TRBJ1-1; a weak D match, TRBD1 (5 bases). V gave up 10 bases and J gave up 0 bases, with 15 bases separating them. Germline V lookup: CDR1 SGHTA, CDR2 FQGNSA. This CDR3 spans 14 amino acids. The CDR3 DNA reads TGTGCCACCTCAAAAGGGACTTTGAACACTGAAGCTTTCTTT. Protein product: CATSKGTLNTEAFF.

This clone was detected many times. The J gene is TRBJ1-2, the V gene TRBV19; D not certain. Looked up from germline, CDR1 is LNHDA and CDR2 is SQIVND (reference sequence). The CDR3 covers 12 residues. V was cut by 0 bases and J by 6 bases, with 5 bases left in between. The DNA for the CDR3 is TGTGCCAGTAGTATAGATCGGGATGGCTACACCTTC. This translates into CASSIDRDGYTF.

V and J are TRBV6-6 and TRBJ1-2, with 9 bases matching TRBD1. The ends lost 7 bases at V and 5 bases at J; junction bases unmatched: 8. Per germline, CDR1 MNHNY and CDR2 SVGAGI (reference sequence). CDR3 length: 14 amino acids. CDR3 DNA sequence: TGTGCCAGCACTGAACCGGACAGGGGATATGGCTACACCTTC. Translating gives CASTEPDRGYGYTF.

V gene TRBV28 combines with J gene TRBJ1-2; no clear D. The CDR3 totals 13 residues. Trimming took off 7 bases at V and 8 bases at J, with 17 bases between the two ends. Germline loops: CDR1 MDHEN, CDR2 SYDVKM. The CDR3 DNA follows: TGTGCCAGCATCCCCACCGCGCAGAGGGGCTACACCTTC. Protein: CASIPTAQRGYTF.

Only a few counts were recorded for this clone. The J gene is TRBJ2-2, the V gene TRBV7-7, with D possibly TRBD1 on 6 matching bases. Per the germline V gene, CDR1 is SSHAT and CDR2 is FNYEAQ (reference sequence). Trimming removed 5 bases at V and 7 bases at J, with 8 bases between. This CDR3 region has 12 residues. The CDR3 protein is CASSPGVGELFF. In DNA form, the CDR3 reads TGTGCCAGCAGCCCAGGGGTCGGGGAGCTGTTTTTT.

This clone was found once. CDR3 amino acids: CASSPGRRGEETQYF. Here the CDR3 DNA reads TGTGCCAGCAGCCCGGGTCGGCGGGGGGAAGAGACCCAGTACTTC. The chain has TRBV7-2 and TRBJ2-5, with 8 bases aligning to TRBD2. The CDR3 has 15 residues. Germline V gene lookup returns CDR1 SGHTA and CDR2 FQGNSA. J lost 3 bases, V lost 5 bases, and 8 bases had no gene match.

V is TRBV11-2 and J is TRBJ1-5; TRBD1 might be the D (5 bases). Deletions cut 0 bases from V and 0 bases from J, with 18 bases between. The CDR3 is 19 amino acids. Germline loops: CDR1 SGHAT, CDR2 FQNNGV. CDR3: CASSLEDRVGAHSNQPQHF. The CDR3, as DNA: TGTGCCAGCAGCTTAGAAGATAGGGTAGGGGCCCATAGCAATCAGCCCCAGCATTTT.

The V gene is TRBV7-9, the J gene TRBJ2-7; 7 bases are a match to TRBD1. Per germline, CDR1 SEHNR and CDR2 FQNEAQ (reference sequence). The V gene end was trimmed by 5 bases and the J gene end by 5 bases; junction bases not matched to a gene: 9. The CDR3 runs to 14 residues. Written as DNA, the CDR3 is TGTGCCAGCAGCAACGTACAGGGGTCCCACGAGCAGTACTTC. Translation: CASSNVQGSHEQYF.

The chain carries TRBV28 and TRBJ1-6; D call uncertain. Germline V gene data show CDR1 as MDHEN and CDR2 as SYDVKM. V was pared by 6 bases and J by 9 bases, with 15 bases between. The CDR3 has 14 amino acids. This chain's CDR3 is CASSPSGGGSPLHF. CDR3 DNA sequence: TGTGCCAGCAGCCCCTCGGGAGGAGGTTCACCCCTCCACTTT.

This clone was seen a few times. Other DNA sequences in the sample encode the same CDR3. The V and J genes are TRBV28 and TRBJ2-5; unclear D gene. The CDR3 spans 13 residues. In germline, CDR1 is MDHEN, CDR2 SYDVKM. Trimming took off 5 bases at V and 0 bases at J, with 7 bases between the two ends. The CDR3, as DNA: TGTGCCAGCAGTCCCGACTACCAAGAGACCCAGTACTTC. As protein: CASSPDYQETQYF.

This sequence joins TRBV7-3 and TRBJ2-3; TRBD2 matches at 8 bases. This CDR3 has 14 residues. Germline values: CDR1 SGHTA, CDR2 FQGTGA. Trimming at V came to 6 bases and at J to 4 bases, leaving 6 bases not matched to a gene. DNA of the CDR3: TGTGCCAGCAGTATCGGGGGGGCATCAGATACGCAGTATTTT. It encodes CASSIGGASDTQYF.

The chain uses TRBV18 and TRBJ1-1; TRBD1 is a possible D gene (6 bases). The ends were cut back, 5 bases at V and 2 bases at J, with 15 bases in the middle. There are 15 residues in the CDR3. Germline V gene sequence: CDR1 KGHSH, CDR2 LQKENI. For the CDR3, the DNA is TGTGCCAGCTCAACTTACGGACAGATTAACACTGAAGCTTTCTTT. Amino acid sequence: CASSTYGQINTEAFF.

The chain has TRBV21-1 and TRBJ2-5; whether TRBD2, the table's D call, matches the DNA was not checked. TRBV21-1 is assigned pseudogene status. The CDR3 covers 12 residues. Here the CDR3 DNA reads TGTGCCAGCAGCAAAGGGTGGGGGGCCCAGTACTTC. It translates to CASSKGWGAQYF.

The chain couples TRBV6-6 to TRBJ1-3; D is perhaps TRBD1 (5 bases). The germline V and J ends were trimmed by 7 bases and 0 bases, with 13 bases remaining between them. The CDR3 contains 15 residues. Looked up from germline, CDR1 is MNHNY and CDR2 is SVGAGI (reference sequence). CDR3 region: CASNRDGGSGNTIYF. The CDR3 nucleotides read TGTGCCAGCAACCGGGACGGGGGCTCTGGAAACACCATATATTTT.

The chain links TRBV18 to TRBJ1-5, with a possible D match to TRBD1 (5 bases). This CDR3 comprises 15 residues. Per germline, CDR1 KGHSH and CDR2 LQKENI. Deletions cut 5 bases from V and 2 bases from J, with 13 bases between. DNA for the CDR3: TGTGCCAGCTCAGCCCAGGGTGGAGGCAATCAGCCCCAGCATTTT. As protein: CASSAQGGGNQPQHF.